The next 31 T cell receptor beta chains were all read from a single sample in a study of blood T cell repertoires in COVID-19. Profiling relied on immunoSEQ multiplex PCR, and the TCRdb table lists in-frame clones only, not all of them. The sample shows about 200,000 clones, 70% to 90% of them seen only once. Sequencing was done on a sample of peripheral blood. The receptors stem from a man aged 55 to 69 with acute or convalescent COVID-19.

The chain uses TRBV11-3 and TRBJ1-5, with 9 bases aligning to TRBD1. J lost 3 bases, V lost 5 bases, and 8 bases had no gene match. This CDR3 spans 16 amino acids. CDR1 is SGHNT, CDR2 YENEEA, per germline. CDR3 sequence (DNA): TGTGCCAGCAGCCCCTGGGACAGGGAGTACAATCAGCCCCAGCATTTT. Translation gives CASSPWDREYNQPQHF.

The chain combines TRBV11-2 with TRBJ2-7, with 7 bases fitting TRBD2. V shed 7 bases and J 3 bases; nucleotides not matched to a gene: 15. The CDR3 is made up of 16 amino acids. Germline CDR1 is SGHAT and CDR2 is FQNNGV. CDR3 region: CASTLRAGDPFYEQYF. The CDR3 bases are TGTGCCAGCACCCTTAGGGCGGGGGACCCCTTCTACGAGCAGTACTTC. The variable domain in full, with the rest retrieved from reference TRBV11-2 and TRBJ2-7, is EAGVAQSPRYKIIEKRQSVAFWCNPISGHATLYWYQQILGQGPKLLIQFQNNGVVDDSQLPKDRFSAERLKGVDSTLKIQPAKLEDSAVYLCASTLRAGDPFYEQYFGPGTRLTVT.

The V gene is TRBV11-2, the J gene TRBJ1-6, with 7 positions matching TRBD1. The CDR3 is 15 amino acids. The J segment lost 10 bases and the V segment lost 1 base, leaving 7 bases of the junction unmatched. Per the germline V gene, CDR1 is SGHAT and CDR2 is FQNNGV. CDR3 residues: CASSLVGGAGSPLHF. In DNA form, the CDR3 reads TGTGCCAGCAGCTTAGTAGGGGGCGCCGGATCACCCCTCCACTTT.

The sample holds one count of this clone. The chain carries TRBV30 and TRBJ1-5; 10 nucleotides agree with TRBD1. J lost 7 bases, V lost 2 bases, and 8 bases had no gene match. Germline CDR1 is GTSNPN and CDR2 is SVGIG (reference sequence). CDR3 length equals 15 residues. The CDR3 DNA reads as TGTGCCTGGAGTTTGCGACAGGGGGCCAGGCAGCCCCAGCATTTT. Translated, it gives CAWSLRQGARQPQHF.

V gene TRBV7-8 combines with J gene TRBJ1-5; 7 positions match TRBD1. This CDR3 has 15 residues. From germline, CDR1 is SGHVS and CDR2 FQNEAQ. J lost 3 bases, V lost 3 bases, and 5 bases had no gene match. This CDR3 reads CASSFYGQDNQPQHF. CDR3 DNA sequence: TGTGCCAGCAGCTTCTACGGACAGGACAATCAGCCCCAGCATTTT.

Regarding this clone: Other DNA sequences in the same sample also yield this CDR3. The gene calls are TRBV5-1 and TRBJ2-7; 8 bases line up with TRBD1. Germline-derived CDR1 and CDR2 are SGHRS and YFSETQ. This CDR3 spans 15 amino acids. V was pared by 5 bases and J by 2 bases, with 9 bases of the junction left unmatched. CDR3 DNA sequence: TGCGCCAGCAGTTCCACCGGGACAGGTCCCTACGAGCAGTACTTC. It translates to CASSSTGTGPYEQYF.

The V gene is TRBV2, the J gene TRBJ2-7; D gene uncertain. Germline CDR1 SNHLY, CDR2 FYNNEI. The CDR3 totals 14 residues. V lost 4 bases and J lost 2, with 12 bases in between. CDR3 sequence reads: CASSALVSPYEQYF. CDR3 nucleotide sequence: TGTGCCAGCAGTGCATTAGTTAGTCCCTACGAGCAGTACTTC. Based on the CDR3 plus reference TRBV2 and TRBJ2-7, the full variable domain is EPEVTQTPSHQVTQMGQEVILRCVPISNHLYFYWYRQILGQKVEFLVSFYNNEISEKSEIFDDQFSVERPDGSNFTLKIRSTKLEDSAMYFCASSALVSPYEQYFGPGTRLTVT.

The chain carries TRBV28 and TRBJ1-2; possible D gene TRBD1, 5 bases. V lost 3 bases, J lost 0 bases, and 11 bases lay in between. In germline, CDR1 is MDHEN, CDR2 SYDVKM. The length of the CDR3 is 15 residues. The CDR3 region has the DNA TGTGCCAGCAGTTTGGGAGGGGCCACTAACTATGGCTACACCTTC. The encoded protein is CASSLGGATNYGYTF.

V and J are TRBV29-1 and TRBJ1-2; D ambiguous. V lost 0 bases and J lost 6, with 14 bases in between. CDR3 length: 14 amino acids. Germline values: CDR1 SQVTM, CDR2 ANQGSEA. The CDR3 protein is CSVEDRHLSNGYTF. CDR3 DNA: TGCAGCGTTGAAGATCGCCACTTATCGAATGGCTACACCTTC.

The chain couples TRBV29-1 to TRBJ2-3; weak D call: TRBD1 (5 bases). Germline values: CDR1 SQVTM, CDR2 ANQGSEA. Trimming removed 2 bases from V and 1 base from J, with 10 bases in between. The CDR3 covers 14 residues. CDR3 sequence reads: CSVEKGVGTDTQYF. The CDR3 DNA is TGCAGCGTTGAAAAAGGGGTCGGCACAGATACGCAGTATTTT.

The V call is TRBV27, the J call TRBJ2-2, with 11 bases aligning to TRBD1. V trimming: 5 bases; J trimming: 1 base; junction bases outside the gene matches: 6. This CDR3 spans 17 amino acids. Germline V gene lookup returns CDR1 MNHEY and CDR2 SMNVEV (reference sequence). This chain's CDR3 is CASSLFGTGGNTGELFF. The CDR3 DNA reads TGTGCCAGCAGTCTTTTTGGGACAGGGGGGAACACCGGGGAGCTGTTTTTT.

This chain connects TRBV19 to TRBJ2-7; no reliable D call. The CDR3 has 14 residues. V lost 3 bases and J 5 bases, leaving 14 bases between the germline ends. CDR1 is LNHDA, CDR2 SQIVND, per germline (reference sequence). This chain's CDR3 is CASSMASQPHEQYF. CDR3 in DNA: TGTGCCAGTAGTATGGCCTCACAGCCCCACGAGCAGTACTTC.

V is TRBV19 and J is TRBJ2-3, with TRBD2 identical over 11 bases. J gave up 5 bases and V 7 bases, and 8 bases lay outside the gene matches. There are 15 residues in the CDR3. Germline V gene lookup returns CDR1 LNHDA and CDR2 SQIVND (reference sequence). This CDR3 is CASNGASGGLDTQYF. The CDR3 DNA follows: TGTGCCAGTAATGGTGCTAGCGGGGGGCTAGATACGCAGTATTTT.

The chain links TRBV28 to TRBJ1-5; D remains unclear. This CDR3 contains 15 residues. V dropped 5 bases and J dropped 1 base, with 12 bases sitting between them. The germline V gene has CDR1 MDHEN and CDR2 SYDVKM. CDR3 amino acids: CASSPRETSNQPQHF. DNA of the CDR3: TGTGCCAGCAGTCCCCGGGAAACAAGCAATCAGCCCCAGCATTTT.

The CDR3 coding sequence is TGTGCCAGCTCCACGGGGTATCGGAAGTCTCAAGAGACCCAGTACTTC. Amino acid sequence: CASSTGYRKSQETQYF. The chain has TRBV3-1 (or the pseudogene TRBV3-2) and TRBJ2-5, with a tentative D call TRBD2 (5 bases). This CDR3 spans 16 amino acids. V gave up 8 bases and J gave up 2 bases, with 21 bases separating them. The germline V gene has CDR1 LGHDT and CDR2 YNNKEL (reference sequence).

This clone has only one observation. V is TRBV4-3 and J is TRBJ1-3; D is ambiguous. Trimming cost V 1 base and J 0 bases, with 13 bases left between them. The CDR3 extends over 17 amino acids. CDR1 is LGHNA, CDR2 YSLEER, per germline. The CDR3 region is CASSQGPSGISGNTIYF. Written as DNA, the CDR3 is TGCGCCAGCAGCCAAGGACCCTCGGGGATCTCTGGAAACACCATATATTTT.

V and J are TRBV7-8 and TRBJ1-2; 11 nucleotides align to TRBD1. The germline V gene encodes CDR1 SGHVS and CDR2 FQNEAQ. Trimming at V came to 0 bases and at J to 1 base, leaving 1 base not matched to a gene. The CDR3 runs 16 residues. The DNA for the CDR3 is TGTGCCAGCAGCTTAGCGGGACAGGGGGTTAACTATGGCTACACCTTC. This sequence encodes CASSLAGQGVNYGYTF.

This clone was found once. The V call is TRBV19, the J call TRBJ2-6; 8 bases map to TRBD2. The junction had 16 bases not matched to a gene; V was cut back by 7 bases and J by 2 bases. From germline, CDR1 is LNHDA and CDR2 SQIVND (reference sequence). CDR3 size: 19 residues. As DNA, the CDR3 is TGTGCCAGTACCATTACTTCGGCGGGGGGTAAGGCTGGGGCCAACGTCCTGACTTTC. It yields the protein CASTITSAGGKAGANVLTF.

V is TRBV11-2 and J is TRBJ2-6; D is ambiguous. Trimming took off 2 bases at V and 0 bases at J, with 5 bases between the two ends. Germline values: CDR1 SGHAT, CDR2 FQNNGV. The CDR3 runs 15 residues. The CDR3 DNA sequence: TGTGCCAGCAGCTTACAGAACTCTGGGGCCAACGTCCTGACTTTC. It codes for CASSLQNSGANVLTF.

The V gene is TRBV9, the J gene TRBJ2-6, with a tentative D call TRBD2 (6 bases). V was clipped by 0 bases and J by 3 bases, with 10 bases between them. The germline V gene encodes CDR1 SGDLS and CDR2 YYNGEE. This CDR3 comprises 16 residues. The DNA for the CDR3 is TGTGCCAGCAGCGTAGTTGGGGGGAGTGGGGCCAACGTCCTGACTTTC. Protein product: CASSVVGGSGANVLTF.

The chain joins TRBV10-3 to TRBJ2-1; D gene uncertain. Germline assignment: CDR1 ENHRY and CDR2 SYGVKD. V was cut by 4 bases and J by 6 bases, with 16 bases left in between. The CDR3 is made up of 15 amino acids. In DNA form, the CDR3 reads TGTGCCATCAGTGGGTCCCCCGAGTTTCCCAATGAGCAGTTCTTC. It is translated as CAISGSPEFPNEQFF.

As DNA, the CDR3 is TGTGCCAGCAGTGAAGCGAGCCAGGCCTATGGCTACACCTTC. Translating it yields CASSEASQAYGYTF. The chain recombines TRBV2 with TRBJ1-2; no reliable D call. The V and J ends lost 0 bases and 4 bases respectively, with 9 bases between them. This CDR3 spans 14 amino acids. In germline, CDR1 is SNHLY, CDR2 FYNNEI.

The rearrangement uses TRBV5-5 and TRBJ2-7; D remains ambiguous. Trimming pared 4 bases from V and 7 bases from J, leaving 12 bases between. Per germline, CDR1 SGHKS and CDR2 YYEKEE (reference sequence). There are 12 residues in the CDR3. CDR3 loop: CASSTHLEEQYF. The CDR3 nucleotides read TGTGCCAGCAGCACCCATTTGGAGGAGCAGTACTTC.

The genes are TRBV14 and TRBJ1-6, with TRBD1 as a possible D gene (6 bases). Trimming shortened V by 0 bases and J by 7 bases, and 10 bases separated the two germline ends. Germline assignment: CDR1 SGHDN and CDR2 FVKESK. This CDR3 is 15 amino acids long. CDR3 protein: CASSQDPGVNSPLHF. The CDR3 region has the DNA TGTGCCAGCAGCCAAGACCCAGGGGTGAATTCACCCCTCCACTTT.

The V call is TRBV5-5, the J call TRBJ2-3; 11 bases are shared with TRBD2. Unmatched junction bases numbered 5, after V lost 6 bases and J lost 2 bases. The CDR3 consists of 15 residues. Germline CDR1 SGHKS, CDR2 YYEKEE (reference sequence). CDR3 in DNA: TGTGCCAGCACGAGACTAGCGGGAACCACAGATACGCAGTATTTT. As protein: CASTRLAGTTDTQYF.

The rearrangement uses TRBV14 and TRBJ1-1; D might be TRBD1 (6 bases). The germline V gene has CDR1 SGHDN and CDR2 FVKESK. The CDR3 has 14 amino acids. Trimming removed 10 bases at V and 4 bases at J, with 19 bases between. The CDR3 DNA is TGTGCCACCGGTCACAATCCAGGGGTCACTGAAGCTTTCTTT. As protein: CATGHNPGVTEAFF.

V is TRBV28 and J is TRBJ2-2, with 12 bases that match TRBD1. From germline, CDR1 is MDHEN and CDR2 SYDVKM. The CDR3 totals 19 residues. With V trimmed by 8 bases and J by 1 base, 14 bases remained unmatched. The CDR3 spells CASGPAGTGGYRNTGELFF. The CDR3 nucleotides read TGTGCCAGCGGACCAGCCGGGACAGGGGGCTACCGGAACACCGGGGAGCTGTTTTTT.

CDR3 bases: TGTGCCAGCATGGGCGGGGTGATTGATGAGCAGTTCTTC. This translates into CASMGGVIDEQFF. The J gene is TRBJ2-1, the V gene TRBV6-5; D perhaps matches TRBD2 (6 bases). CDR3 size: 13 residues. Per the germline V gene, CDR1 is MNHEY and CDR2 is SVGAGI. Trimming removed 7 bases at V and 8 bases at J, with 15 bases between.

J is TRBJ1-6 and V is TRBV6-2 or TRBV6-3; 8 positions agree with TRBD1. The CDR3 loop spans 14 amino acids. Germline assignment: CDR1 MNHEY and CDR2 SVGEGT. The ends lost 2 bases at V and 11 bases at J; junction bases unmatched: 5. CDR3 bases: TGTGCCAGCAGTTACGTTGACAGGGGTACACCCCTCCACTTT. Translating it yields CASSYVDRGTPLHF.

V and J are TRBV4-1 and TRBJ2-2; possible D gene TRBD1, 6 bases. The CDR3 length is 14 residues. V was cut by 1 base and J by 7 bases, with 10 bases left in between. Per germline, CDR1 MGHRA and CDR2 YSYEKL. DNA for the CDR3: TGCGCCAGCAGCCAAGTACAGGGTCACGGGGAGCTGTTTTTT. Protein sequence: CASSQVQGHGELFF.

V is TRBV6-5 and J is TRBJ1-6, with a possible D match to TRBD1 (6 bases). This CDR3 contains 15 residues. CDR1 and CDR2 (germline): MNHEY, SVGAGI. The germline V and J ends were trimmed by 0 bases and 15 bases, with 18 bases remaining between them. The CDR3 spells CASSYSTGPAGDLHF. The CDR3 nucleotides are TGTGCCAGCAGTTACTCAACAGGGCCCGCGGGGGACCTCCACTTT.